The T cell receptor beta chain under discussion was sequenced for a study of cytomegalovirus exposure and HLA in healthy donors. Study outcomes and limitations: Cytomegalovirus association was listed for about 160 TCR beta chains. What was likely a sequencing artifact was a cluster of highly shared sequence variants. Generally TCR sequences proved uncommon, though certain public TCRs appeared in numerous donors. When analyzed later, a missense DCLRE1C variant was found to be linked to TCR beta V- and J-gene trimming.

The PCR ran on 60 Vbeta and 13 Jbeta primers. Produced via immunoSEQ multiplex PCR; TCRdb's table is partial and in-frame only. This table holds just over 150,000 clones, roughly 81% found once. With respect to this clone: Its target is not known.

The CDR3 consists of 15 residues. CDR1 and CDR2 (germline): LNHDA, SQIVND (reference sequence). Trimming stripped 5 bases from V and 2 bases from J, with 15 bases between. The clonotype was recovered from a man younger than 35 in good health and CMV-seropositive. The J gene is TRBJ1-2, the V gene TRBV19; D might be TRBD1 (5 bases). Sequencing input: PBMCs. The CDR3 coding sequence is TGTGCCAGTAGTCAACCGGGACTGTCGAACTATGGCTACACCTTC. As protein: CASSQPGLSNYGYTF.